These 29 T cell receptor beta chains originate from one sample sequenced in a study of blood T cell repertoires in COVID-19. Profiling relied on immunoSEQ multiplex PCR, and the TCRdb table lists in-frame clones only, not all of them. The table has some 250,000 clones, approximately 83% seen once; the top ten hold less than 4%. Material for sequencing was peripheral blood. The receptors shown here come from a woman between 25 and 40 years old who had recovered from COVID-19.

This clone was counted between two and nine times. The gene calls are TRBV5-1 and TRBJ1-1; a possible D gene is TRBD1 (5 bases). Between the trimmed V and J ends, which lost 4 bases and 6 bases, there was a span of 16 bases. The CDR3 extends over 14 amino acids. Germline V gene sequence: CDR1 SGHRS, CDR2 YFSETQ. As DNA, the CDR3 is TGCGCCAGCAGCCTCTGGGGAGGGGACTCTGAAGCTTTCTTT. It specifies CASSLWGGDSEAFF.

J is TRBJ2-5 and V is TRBV6-5; 7 bases are a match to TRBD1. Germline CDR1 and CDR2: MNHEY and SVGAGI. V was pared by 2 bases and J by 2 bases, with 2 bases of the junction left unmatched. CDR3 length: 14 amino acids. The CDR3 reads CASSYGTAQETQYF. DNA for the CDR3: TGTGCCAGCAGTTACGGGACAGCTCAAGAGACCCAGTACTTC.

This chain links TRBV21-1 with TRBJ1-1; the table calls TRBD1, which could not be checked here. TRBV21-1 is described as a pseudogene. This CDR3 has 17 residues. The CDR3 sequence: CASSKPNRGQLRTEAFF. For the CDR3, the DNA is TGTGCCAGCAGCAAACCGAACAGGGGGCAATTGAGGACTGAAGCTTTCTTT.

The J gene is TRBJ1-2, the V gene TRBV6-5; 7 bases match TRBD1. The V and J ends lost 2 bases and 3 bases, in that order; junction bases with no gene match: 3. From germline, CDR1 is MNHEY and CDR2 SVGAGI. This CDR3 comprises 14 residues. CDR3 bases: TGTGCCAGCAGTTACCGCGGACAGGACTATGGCTACACCTTC. It encodes CASSYRGQDYGYTF.

This rearrangement joins TRBV19 to TRBJ2-4; 11 nucleotides align to TRBD1. This CDR3 has 15 residues. Germline trimming cut 5 bases from V and 5 bases from J; bases unmatched to any gene: 5. Germline V CDR1 and CDR2: LNHDA, SQIVND (reference sequence). CDR3 amino acids: CASSFPGQGENIQYF. The DNA for the CDR3 is TGTGCCAGTAGTTTCCCGGGACAGGGGGAAAACATTCAGTACTTC.

The chain joins TRBV19 to TRBJ2-2; TRBD1 is a possible D gene (6 bases). The germline gives CDR1 LNHDA, CDR2 SQIVND (reference sequence). CDR3 size: 15 residues. Trimming left V 3 bases short and J 4 bases short, with 12 bases between. CDR3 region: CASSITGWATGELFF. CDR3 DNA: TGTGCCAGTAGTATTACAGGGTGGGCCACCGGGGAGCTGTTTTTT.

CDR3 sequence (DNA): TGTGCCAGCAGCCTCCCTCCCCAACTCACTGAAGCTTTCTTT. This translates into CASSLPPQLTEAFF. The rearrangement uses TRBV7-9 and TRBJ1-1; D gene unclear. V shed 5 bases and J shed 4 bases, with 14 bases lying between them. The germline V gene has CDR1 SEHNR and CDR2 FQNEAQ (reference sequence). The CDR3 is made up of 14 amino acids.

CDR3 sequence reads: CAWGRDRVYGYTF. The DNA of the CDR3 is TGTGCCTGGGGAAGGGACAGGGTCTATGGCTACACCTTC. The chain has TRBV30 and TRBJ1-2, with TRBD1 matching 9 bases. Germline V CDR1 and CDR2: GTSNPN, SVGIG (reference sequence). CDR3 length: 13 residues. V lost 5 bases and J lost 4; bases outside the gene matches: 5.

This chain links TRBV7-8 with TRBJ2-7; 10 bases map to TRBD1. J gave up 7 bases and V 2 bases, and 11 bases lay outside the gene matches. The CDR3 consists of 16 residues. The V gene's germline CDR1 is SGHVS and CDR2 FQNEAQ. CDR3 nucleotides: TGTGCCAGCAGCTTATTCACGGGACAGGGGCTTGGAGAGCAGTACTTC. As protein: CASSLFTGQGLGEQYF.

The chain links TRBV6-2 or TRBV6-3 to TRBJ2-7, with D maybe TRBD2 (5 bases). In germline, CDR1 is MNHEY, CDR2 SVGEGT. Trimming cost V 5 bases and J 0 bases, with 11 bases left between them. The CDR3 runs to 14 residues. DNA of the CDR3: TGTGCCAGCAGTGCCAGGAGGAGCTCCTACGAGCAGTACTTC. It codes for CASSARRSSYEQYF.

The chain combines TRBV9 with TRBJ2-1; D is perhaps TRBD2 (7 bases). Germline CDR1 reads SGDLS; CDR2 reads YYNGEE. V was shortened by 4 bases and J by 7 bases, with 21 bases between the two germline ends. The CDR3 runs to 16 residues. The CDR3 DNA reads as TGTGCCAGCAGCTCCTCTGGAGGGGGGGCGGGAAATGAGCAGTTCTTC. Encoded protein: CASSSSGGGAGNEQFF. Full variable domain (remainder filled in from reference TRBV9 and TRBJ2-1): DSGVTQTPKHLITATGQRVTLRCSPRSGDLSVYWYQQSLDQGLQFLIQYYNGEERAKGNILERFSAQQFPDLHSELNLSSLELGDSALYFCASSSSGGGAGNEQFFGPGTRLTVL.

This clone was detected once. The chain links TRBV7-9 to TRBJ1-2, with D possibly TRBD1 on 6 matching bases. Germline V gene lookup returns CDR1 SEHNR and CDR2 FQNEAQ (reference sequence). V was clipped by 1 base and J by 8 bases, with 20 bases between them. This CDR3 is built from 16 residues. CDR3 coding DNA: TGTGCCAGCAGCTTAGGAATTCCGGGACAAAGTGAAGGCTACACCTTC. Its translation: CASSLGIPGQSEGYTF. Complete variable domain (other parts from reference TRBV7-9 and TRBJ1-2): DTGVSQNPRHKITKRGQNVTFRCDPISEHNRLYWYRQTLGQGPEFLTYFQNEAQLEKSRLLSDRFSAERPKGSFSTLEIQRTEQGDSAMYLCASSLGIPGQSEGYTFGSGTRLTVV.

This clone has only one observation. The V and J genes are TRBV7-6 and TRBJ2-1; TRBD2 aligns across 11 bases. The CDR3 consists of 15 residues. The germline V gene encodes CDR1 SGHVS and CDR2 FNYEAQ. Trimming took 3 bases from V and 11 from J; bases not matched to a gene: 9. CDR3 amino acids: CASSLTSGEVDKQFF. As DNA, the CDR3 is TGTGCCAGCAGCTTGACTAGCGGGGAGGTGGATAAGCAGTTCTTC. The variable domain in full, completed from reference TRBV7-6 and TRBJ2-1, reads GAGVSQSPRYKVTKRGQDVALRCDPISGHVSLYWYRQALGQGPEFLTYFNYEAQQDKSGLPNDRFSAERPEGSISTLTIQRTEQRDSAMYRCASSLTSGEVDKQFFGPGTRLTVL.

The chain is built from TRBV5-5 and TRBJ2-7; 7 nucleotides match TRBD2. Trimming took 0 bases from V and 5 from J; bases not matched to a gene: 2. CDR1 and CDR2 from the germline V gene are SGHKS and YYEKEE (reference sequence). The CDR3 is 13 residues long. CDR3 in amino acids: CASSLAGGNEQYF. In nucleotides, the CDR3 is TGTGCCAGCAGCTTGGCGGGGGGTAACGAGCAGTACTTC.

This clone was counted a few times. This chain connects TRBV5-1 to TRBJ2-7; TRBD2 agrees at 7 bases. Trimming took 5 bases from V and 6 from J; bases not matched to a gene: 8. Germline V lookup: CDR1 SGHRS, CDR2 YFSETQ. This CDR3 region has 13 residues. The CDR3 DNA follows: TGCGCCAGCAGACGGGGGGATCGGGTCGAGCAGTACTTC. It codes for CASRRGDRVEQYF.

The rearrangement links TRBV5-6 to TRBJ1-1, with D perhaps TRBD1 (5 bases). This CDR3 has 14 amino acids. With 0 bases removed from V and 2 bases from J, the gap between germline ends came to 8 bases. The germline V gene encodes CDR1 SGHDT and CDR2 YYEEEE. The CDR3 nucleotides are TGTGCCAGCAGCTTGGTAGGGGCTAACACTGAAGCTTTCTTT. Translated: CASSLVGANTEAFF.

V usage is TRBV7-9 and J usage is TRBJ2-3; D is unresolved. Trimming left V 5 bases short and J 6 bases short, with 9 bases between. The CDR3 covers 12 residues. CDR1 and CDR2 from the germline V gene are SEHNR and FQNEAQ (reference sequence). CDR3: CASSRPSDTQYF. DNA of the CDR3: TGTGCCAGCAGCCGTCCCTCGGATACGCAGTATTTT.

The J gene is TRBJ2-7, the V gene TRBV5-1; 12 bases line up with TRBD1. V was clipped by 4 bases and J by 3 bases; unmatched bases: 5. Germline V CDR1 and CDR2: SGHRS, YFSETQ. The CDR3 consists of 15 residues. CDR3 bases: TGCGCCAGCAGCCCCGGGACAGGGGGCGTCTACGAGCAGTACTTC. This sequence encodes CASSPGTGGVYEQYF.

The V call is TRBV2, the J call TRBJ2-7, with TRBD1 matching 11 bases. Germline V gives CDR1 SNHLY, CDR2 FYNNEI. Losses at the gene ends were 8 bases for V and 7 bases for J; bases not matched to a gene: 7. There are 13 residues in the CDR3. CDR3 protein: CASGTGGSLEQYF. The CDR3 nucleotides are TGTGCCAGCGGGACAGGGGGGTCTTTAGAGCAGTACTTC.

Only a few counts were recorded for this clone. This chain joins TRBV27 and TRBJ2-7; D is ambiguous. The V end lost 3 bases, the J end lost 0 bases, and 9 bases lay between the germline ends. CDR3 length equals 14 residues. Looked up from germline, CDR1 is MNHEY and CDR2 is SMNVEV (reference sequence). CDR3 bases: TGTGCCAGCAGTTTCTTTCCGGGCTCCTACGAGCAGTACTTC. Its protein product is CASSFFPGSYEQYF.

V is TRBV2 and J is TRBJ1-2; D might be TRBD1 (6 bases). The CDR3 is made up of 12 amino acids. With 7 bases removed from V and 7 bases from J, the gap between germline ends came to 13 bases. The V gene's germline CDR1 is SNHLY and CDR2 FYNNEI. The CDR3 is CASTENRVGYTF. The CDR3 DNA reads TGTGCCAGCACCGAAAACAGGGTTGGCTACACCTTC.

The gene calls are TRBV7-8 and TRBJ1-5; no firm D call. V was pared by 1 base and J by 2 bases, with 18 bases between. Germline CDR1 is SGHVS and CDR2 is FQNEAQ. The CDR3 extends over 18 amino acids. The CDR3 sequence: CASSLGMRGTWGNQPQHF. DNA of the CDR3: TGTGCCAGCAGCTTAGGAATGCGGGGTACTTGGGGCAATCAGCCCCAGCATTTT. Combining the CDR3 with reference TRBV7-8 and TRBJ1-5 gives the whole variable domain GAGVSQSPRYKVAKRGQDVALRCDPISGHVSLFWYQQALGQGPEFLTYFQNEAQLDKSGLPSDRFFAERPEGSVSTLKIQRTQQEDSAVYLCASSLGMRGTWGNQPQHFGDGTRLSIL.

The chain links TRBV5-1 to TRBJ2-7, with 8 bases matching TRBD1. This CDR3 is 14 amino acids long. CDR1 is SGHRS and CDR2 is YFSETQ in the germline V gene. The V segment lost 4 bases and the J segment 2 bases; nucleotides outside the gene matches: 5. The CDR3 sequence is CASSATGVAYEQYF. Written as DNA, the CDR3 is TGCGCCAGCAGCGCGACAGGGGTCGCCTACGAGCAGTACTTC.

The chain carries TRBV30 and TRBJ1-5, with D maybe TRBD1 (5 bases). Germline CDR1 GTSNPN, CDR2 SVGIG (reference sequence). CDR3 length: 13 residues. V shed 5 bases and J shed 3 bases, with 11 bases lying between them. CDR3 sequence reads: CAWGTDYNQPQHF. Written as DNA, the CDR3 is TGTGCCTGGGGGACTGATTACAATCAGCCCCAGCATTTT. The whole variable domain, filled in from reference TRBV30 and TRBJ1-5, reads SQTIHQWPATLVQPVGSPLSLECTVEGTSNPNLYWYRQAAGRGLQLLFYSVGIGQISSEVPQNLSASRPQDRQFILSSKKLLLSDSGFYLCAWGTDYNQPQHFGDGTRLSIL.

This chain uses TRBV14 with TRBJ1-2; 8 bases fit TRBD1. CDR1 SGHDN and CDR2 FVKESK come from the germline V gene. This CDR3 spans 15 amino acids. V lost 0 bases, J lost 6 bases, and 6 bases stayed unmatched. The CDR3: CASSQEDRVFDGYTF. CDR3 in DNA: TGTGCCAGCAGCCAAGAGGACAGGGTATTCGATGGCTACACCTTC.

The chain joins TRBV29-1 to TRBJ1-1; D is uncertain. The CDR3 has 12 residues. Germline assignment: CDR1 SQVTM and CDR2 ANQGSEA. The ends were cut back, 6 bases at V and 3 bases at J, with 11 bases in the middle. CDR3 sequence: CSVKRVDTEAFF. The DNA of the CDR3 is TGCAGCGTGAAGCGAGTGGACACTGAAGCTTTCTTT. The full variable domain, with the rest looked up from reference TRBV29-1 and TRBJ1-1, is SAVISQKPSRDICQRGTSLTIQCQVDSQVTMMFWYRQQPGQSLTLIATANQGSEATYESGFVIDKFPISRPNLTFSTLTVSNMSPEDSSIYLCSVKRVDTEAFFGQGTRLTVV.

The CDR3 protein is CASSRGKSPYGYTF. The CDR3 DNA reads TGTGCCAGCAGCCGCGGGAAGTCCCCATATGGCTACACCTTC. The chain uses TRBV5-6 and TRBJ1-2; D not certain. With 4 bases removed from V and 5 bases from J, the gap between germline ends came to 15 bases. Germline assignment: CDR1 SGHDT and CDR2 YYEEEE. The CDR3 totals 14 residues.

The rearrangement uses TRBV7-9 and TRBJ1-1, with TRBD1 matching over 10 bases. Per germline, CDR1 SEHNR and CDR2 FQNEAQ (reference sequence). The CDR3 length is 17 residues. Trimming removed 4 bases from V and 0 bases from J; junction bases left unmatched: 8. In DNA, the CDR3 is TGTGCCAGCAGCTATCGACAGGGGGCGGGTCTGAACACTGAAGCTTTCTTT. Translating gives CASSYRQGAGLNTEAFF.

The rearrangement links TRBV25-1 to TRBJ1-4, with D hard to call. The CDR3 extends over 14 amino acids. V gave up 5 bases and J gave up 4 bases, with 11 bases separating them. CDR1 is MGHDK and CDR2 is SYGVNS in the germline V gene. The CDR3 is CASSLSRDNEKLFF. In nucleotides, the CDR3 is TGTGCCAGCAGTCTCTCACGGGATAATGAAAAACTGTTTTTT.